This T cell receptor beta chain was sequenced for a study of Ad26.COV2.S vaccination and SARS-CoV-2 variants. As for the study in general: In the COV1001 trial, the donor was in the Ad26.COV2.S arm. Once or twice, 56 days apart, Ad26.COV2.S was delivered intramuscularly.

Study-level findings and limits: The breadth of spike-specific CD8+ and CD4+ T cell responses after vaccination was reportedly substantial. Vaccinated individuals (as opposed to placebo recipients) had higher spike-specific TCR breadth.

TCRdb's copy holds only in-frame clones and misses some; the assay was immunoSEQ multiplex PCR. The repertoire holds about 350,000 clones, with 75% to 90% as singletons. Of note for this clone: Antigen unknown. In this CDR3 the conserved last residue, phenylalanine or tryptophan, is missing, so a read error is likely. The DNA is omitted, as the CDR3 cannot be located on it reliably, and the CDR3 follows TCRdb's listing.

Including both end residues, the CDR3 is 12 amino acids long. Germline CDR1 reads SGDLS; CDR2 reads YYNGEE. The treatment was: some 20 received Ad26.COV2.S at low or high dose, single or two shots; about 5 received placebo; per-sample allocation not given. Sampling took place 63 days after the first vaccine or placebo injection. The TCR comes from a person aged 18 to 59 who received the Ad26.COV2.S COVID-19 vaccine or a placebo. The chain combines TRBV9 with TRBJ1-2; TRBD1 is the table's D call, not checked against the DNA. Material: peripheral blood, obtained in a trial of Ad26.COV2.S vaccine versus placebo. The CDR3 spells CASSVPGGTAEL.